A selection of T cell receptor beta chains follows, all from one sample in a study of blood T cells in healthy people across ages. TCRdb re-called the 5' RACE reads through MiXCR, storing one row per CDR3 protein. The table includes about 620,000 distinct CDR3 sequences, 20% to 25% detected once. The sample taken for sequencing was blood. These receptors came from a man between 65 and 85 years old in good health. Both conserved end residues are part of each CDR3. The D gene is left open where the match is weak. Where a row states a size, it is once, few, many or the class of an expanded clone; other rows omit it.

D	V	size	J	DNA	CDR3
NA	TRBV6-1	NA	TRBJ2-2	TGTGCCAGCAGCGCCTGGATTAACACCGGGGAGCTGTTTTTT	CASSAWINTGELFF
NA	TRBV6-6	NA	TRBJ2-1	TGTGCCAGCAGTTACCTGGGAGTTGAGCAGTTCTTC	CASSYLGVEQFF
NA	TRBV7-7	NA	TRBJ2-3	TGTGCTAGCAGCCCCGCAAGAGGAGATACGCAGTATTTT	CASSPARGDTQYF
NA	TRBV12-3/TRBV12-4	NA	TRBJ1-2	TGTGCCAGCAGACCCCCAGGATCCTATGGCTACACCTTC	CASRPPGSYGYTF
NA	TRBV2	few	TRBJ2-1	TGTGCCAGCAGTAATAGCCTGGGACTGTACTCCTACAATGAGCAGTTCTTC	CASSNSLGLYSYNEQFF
TRBD1	TRBV29-1	NA	TRBJ2-7	TGCAGCGTTTGGACAGGGGAACACTACGAGCAGTACTTC	CSVWTGEHYEQYF
NA	TRBV7-3	NA	TRBJ2-5	TGTGCCAGCAGCTTAAGTCTGCCGGGAGAGACCCAGTACTTC	CASSLSLPGETQYF
TRBD2	TRBV12-3/TRBV12-4	few	TRBJ2-7	TGTGCCAGCAGTTCCACATCGGGGGGGGGAAACTACGAGCAGTACTTC	CASSSTSGGGNYEQYF
NA	TRBV4-3	NA	TRBJ2-1	TGCGCCAGCAGCCAAGGTCCCCCGGGAGCCGCCTACAATGAGCAGTTCTTC	CASSQGPPGAAYNEQFF
NA	TRBV10-3	NA	TRBJ1-2	TGTGCCATCAGTCAGACAGTGAGGGGCTACACCTTC	CAISQTVRGYTF
NA	TRBV5-1	NA	TRBJ2-2	TGCGCCAGCAGTAAGGAGATCGGGGGAACGAACACCGGGGAGCTGTTTTTT	CASSKEIGGTNTGELFF
NA	TRBV7-3	few	TRBJ1-5	TGTGCCAGCAGCCTAGGGATCAATCAGCCCCAGCATTTT	CASSLGINQPQHF
TRBD1	TRBV10-3	few	TRBJ2-7	TGTGCCATCAGTGCGACAGGGTCCTACGAGCAGTACTTC	CAISATGSYEQYF
TRBD2	TRBV3-1	NA	TRBJ2-3	TGTGCCAGCAGCCAACAGGGACTAGCGGGACCCACAGATACGCAGTATTTT	CASSQQGLAGPTDTQYF
NA	TRBV28	many	TRBJ2-5	TGTGCCAGCAGACTAACCGGGACTCACTCGGGGACCCAGTACTTC	CASRLTGTHSGTQYF
NA	TRBV24-1	NA	TRBJ2-7	TGTGCCACCAGTGATGTCGGGGCTTACGAGCAGTACTTC	CATSDVGAYEQYF
NA	TRBV5-5	NA	TRBJ2-4	TGTGCCAGCAGCTCAAGGGGGGACAACATTCAGTACTTC	CASSSRGDNIQYF
NA	TRBV20-1	NA	TRBJ2-5	TGCAGTGCTAGTAAAGGGGCAGGAGAGCAAGAGACCCAGTACTTC	CSASKGAGEQETQYF
TRBD2	TRBV20-1	few	TRBJ2-7	TGCAGTGCACCGGGGGGGTTCCCCTACGAGCAGTACTTC	CSAPGGFPYEQYF
TRBD1	TRBV7-9	many	TRBJ1-2	TGTGCCAGCAGTTTACAGGGGGAGTATGGCTACACCTTC	CASSLQGEYGYTF
TRBD1	TRBV5-6	few	TRBJ2-5	TGTGCCAGCAGCTTGGATAACAGGGGGAATTGGGAGACCCAGTACTTC	CASSLDNRGNWETQYF
NA	TRBV20-1	NA	TRBJ2-7	TGCAGTGCTAGAGTGGGTGTGGGGGTTCGGGAGCAGTACTTC	CSARVGVGVREQYF
NA	TRBV11-2	NA	TRBJ2-7	TGTGCCAGCAGCTCAAATGGCGGGTTGGGTGGCTACGAGCAGTACTTC	CASSSNGGLGGYEQYF
NA	TRBV12-3/TRBV12-4	NA	TRBJ2-5	TGTGCCAGCAGGGGACGCCCCCAAGAGACCCAGTACTTC	CASRGRPQETQYF
NA	TRBV27	NA	TRBJ2-6	TGTGCCAGCAGTAGAATCTTCGGGGGGCGAGGGGCCAACGTCCTGACTTTC	CASSRIFGGRGANVLTF
NA	TRBV6-6	NA	TRBJ1-5	TGTGCCAGCAGTTACACCAATCAGCCCCAGCATTTT	CASSYTNQPQHF
NA	TRBV25-1	NA	TRBJ2-7	TGTGCCAGCAGTGAATGGGACTTCGGCTACGAGCAGTACTTC	CASSEWDFGYEQYF
TRBD2	TRBV25-1	NA	TRBJ2-5	TGTGCCAGCGTGTGGCGGGAGGGCCCGAAAGAGACCCAGTACTTC	CASVWREGPKETQYF
NA	TRBV15	NA	TRBJ1-2	TGTGCCACCAGCCCCAGGGACGGTGATGGCTGCACCTTC	CATSPRDGDGCTF
TRBD2	TRBV11-1	NA	TRBJ2-1	TGTGCCAGCAGCTTACCTGGGCGACTAGCCTCCTACAATGAGCAGTTCTTC	CASSLPGRLASYNEQFF
NA	TRBV11-2	few	TRBJ2-7	TGTGCCAGCAGCTTAGTTGGAGCGGGCGCCCCCTACGAGCAGTACTTC	CASSLVGAGAPYEQYF